This is a list of T cell receptor beta chains from one sample in a study of OX40 agonist ivuxolimab in advanced cancers. Libraries were prepared by immunoSEQ multiplex PCR; TCRdb keeps only in-frame clonotypes and omits some of them. The sample gives several thousand clones, 94% of which show up once; over 9.5% is in the top ten. The specimen comprised CD4+ or CD8+ T cells sorted from blood, sampled in a trial of the OX40 agonist ivuxolimab. The receptors were sampled from an adult with an advanced solid tumor such as melanoma, head and neck, liver or kidney cancer. Both conserved end residues are trimmed from each CDR3.

TRBV6-5 ASEGMNTEAF
TRBV2 ASSEEGGQGADTQY
TRBV5-1 ASKGTGSRQETQY
TRBV9 ASSVGTSGSGNEQF
TRBV7-2 ASSRDRIINYEQY
TRBV7-8 ASSLASGGALVGYT
TRBV28 ASKSGDRVTSGGYEQY
TRBV19 ASTTLGTNYGYT
TRBV11-1 ASSSEAGQGPYNEQF
TRBV10-2 ASSDAAVAKNIQY
TRBV5-1 ASSLGGSSYNEQF
TRBV5-6 ASSLAGQDNLGAF
TRBV4-2 ASSQTGTGNTIY
TRBV10-3 AISESRTGDNTGELF
TRBV7-4 ASSLASPTDTDTQY
TRBV11-2 ASSPQRPGANVLT
TRBV10-3 AISGDPEEQF
TRBV11-2 ASSLAAGSTEAF
TRBV9 ASSAGASGNEQF
TRBV2 ASSGGGLAGADTQY
TRBV15 ATSRRDPPAEQY
TRBV7-3 ASSHRAETATGELF